The source of this T cell receptor beta chain is a study of shared clonotypes between healthy human individuals. Germline loops: CDR1 SQVTM, CDR2 ANQGSEA. This CDR3 contains 13 residues. Between the trimmed V and J ends, which lost 1 base and 5 bases, there was a span of 11 bases. All of the donors resided in Nashville, Tennessee, and each was a Caucasian adult. Comment on this clone: The same CDR3 can be traced to other DNA sequences in this sample.

For sorted subsets, about 190 ng DNA per replicate equaled about 30,000 T cell genomes. Authors' analysis steps: ImmunoSEQ output held junction-only sequences without quality scores, so filtering differed. Method: immunoSEQ multiplex PCR; TCRdb's copy keeps in-frame clones and lacks some. That table supplies the V and J calls and clone size; D and trimming were determined from the DNA. The data show 2 million to 3 million clones, with 80% to 95% seen just once and around 0.37% held by the top ten. This chain joins TRBV29-1 and TRBJ2-5; D is possibly TRBD2 (6 bases). This clonotype was obtained from a man aged 18 to 35 in good health. Some clones in this sample may be carry-over from other donors' samples. The sequencing input was naive CD4+ T cells from PBMCs. Subset meaning: CD45RA+ positively selected. The CDR3 loop reads CSVEAGVGETQYF. The CDR3 DNA follows: TGCAGCGTTGAAGCGGGAGTAGGCGAGACCCAGTACTTC.